Sequencing of this T cell receptor beta chain was carried out in a study of T cell repertoires in cytomegalovirus infection. TCRdb independently ran MiXCR on the reads; one entry per CDR3 protein. Of hundreds of thousands of distinct CDR3 sequences listed, 42% were seen once; the top ten hold around 44%. For this clonotype: Its target is unknown.

Specimen: cultured PBMCs, collected from culture after CMV antigen stimulation. This sequence originates from a human donor in good health (CMV status not recorded). Some clones in this sample may be carry-over from other donors' samples.

In nucleotides, the CDR3 is TGTGCCAGCAGCTTAGGGGGTGTAGCGGGAAAAGGAGAGACCCAGTACTTC. Amino acids: CASSLGGVAGKGETQYF. This rearrangement joins TRBV7-9 to TRBJ2-5; 8 positions match TRBD2. From germline, CDR1 is SEHNR and CDR2 FQNEAQ (reference sequence). V shed 1 base and J 4 bases; nucleotides not matched to a gene: 11. CDR3 length: 17 amino acids.